This is a list of T cell receptor beta chains from one sample in a study of cytomegalovirus exposure and HLA in healthy donors. Using immunoSEQ multiplex PCR, the repertoire was profiled, and TCRdb retains in-frame clones only, with some absent. Among fewer than 150,000 clones, about 79% were seen once, and the ten largest hold 2.5%. The material sequenced was PBMCs. These receptors were collected from a male donor in good health and CMV-seronegative. Both conserved end residues are part of each CDR3. The order of the fields is V gene, D gene, CDR3 length, clone size, J gene, CDR3 DNA, CDR3 protein. A D gene is named only where the DNA matches it firmly. Part of the rows lack a size; the others show once, few, many or a class for expanded clones.

TRBV7-9	-	18	-	TRBJ1-2	TGTGCCAGCAGCTTAGATGGGGCTACGGACAATTTGAATTATGGCTACACCTTC	CASSLDGATDNLNYGYTF
TRBV7-2	-	14	once	TRBJ1-5	TGTGCCAGCAGCTTCGCGGTAAACAATCAGCCCCAGCATTTT	CASSFAVNNQPQHF
TRBV23-1	TRBD1	20	-	TRBJ2-3	TGCGCCAGCAGTCAAGAACCGGGACAGAACCGGCGCGGATTCACAGATACGCAGTATTTT	CASSQEPGQNRRGFTDTQYF
TRBV7-9	TRBD1	13	-	TRBJ1-2	TGTGCCAGCAGCGGGACAGGGATGGGAGGCTACACCTTC	CASSGTGMGGYTF
TRBV11-2	TRBD2	15	-	TRBJ2-5	TGTGCCAGCAGCCCCGGGACTAGCGGTCAAGAGACCCAGTACTTC	CASSPGTSGQETQYF
TRBV2	-	13	-	TRBJ1-2	TGTGCCAGCAGTGAAGCGAGGGCCCAAGGCTACACCTTC	CASSEARAQGYTF
TRBV30	TRBD1	16	once	TRBJ2-2	TGTGCCTGTCATTGGGGGGACAGGGGGCACACCGGGGAGCTGTTTTTT	CACHWGDRGHTGELFF
TRBV27	-	15	-	TRBJ2-1	TGTGCCAGCAGTTTAATGGGGCAGGGGTACAATGAGCAGTTCTTC	CASSLMGQGYNEQFF
TRBV27	-	14	-	TRBJ2-3	TGTGCCAGCAGTACTAGGCAAGCCACAGATACGCAGTATTTT	CASSTRQATDTQYF
TRBV5-4	TRBD1	16	-	TRBJ2-2	TGTGCCAGCAGCTTGGGGACAGGGGGCTACACCGGGGAGCTGTTTTTT	CASSLGTGGYTGELFF
TRBV19	-	13	-	TRBJ2-1	TGTGCCAGTAGTACTGCCGGGGTCGGGGAGCAGTTCTTC	CASSTAGVGEQFF
TRBV29-1	-	12	-	TRBJ2-5	TGCAGCGTTTCAATCGTCAGAGAGACCCAGTACTTC	CSVSIVRETQYF
TRBV18	TRBD2	15	-	TRBJ2-3	TGTGCCAGCTCGAGAGGGGAGGGTCGCACAGATACGCAGTATTTT	CASSRGEGRTDTQYF
TRBV7-8	TRBD1	18	-	TRBJ1-4	TGTGCCAGCAGCCCGTACCATGGGGGGACAGGGGATAATGAAAAACTGTTTTTT	CASSPYHGGTGDNEKLFF
TRBV27	-	13	-	TRBJ1-5	TGTGCCAGCAGTCTCTCTCTCAATCAGCCCCAGCATTTT	CASSLSLNQPQHF
TRBV9	TRBD1	15	-	TRBJ2-7	TGTGCCAGCAGCGTAGACGGGACAGCCTACTACGAGCAGTACTTC	CASSVDGTAYYEQYF
TRBV11-2	-	17	-	TRBJ1-3	TGTGCCAGCAGCTCCCTCTCCGGGACACAGATGGGAAACACCATATATTTT	CASSSLSGTQMGNTIYF
TRBV2	-	14	-	TRBJ2-7	TGTGCCAGCAGTGAAGGGTTCAGGGCCAGCGAGCAGTACTTC	CASSEGFRASEQYF
TRBV28	TRBD2	16	-	TRBJ2-1	TGTGCCAGCAGTCCGCCGACAGCGGGGGTCCCGTATGAGCAGTTCTTC	CASSPPTAGVPYEQFF